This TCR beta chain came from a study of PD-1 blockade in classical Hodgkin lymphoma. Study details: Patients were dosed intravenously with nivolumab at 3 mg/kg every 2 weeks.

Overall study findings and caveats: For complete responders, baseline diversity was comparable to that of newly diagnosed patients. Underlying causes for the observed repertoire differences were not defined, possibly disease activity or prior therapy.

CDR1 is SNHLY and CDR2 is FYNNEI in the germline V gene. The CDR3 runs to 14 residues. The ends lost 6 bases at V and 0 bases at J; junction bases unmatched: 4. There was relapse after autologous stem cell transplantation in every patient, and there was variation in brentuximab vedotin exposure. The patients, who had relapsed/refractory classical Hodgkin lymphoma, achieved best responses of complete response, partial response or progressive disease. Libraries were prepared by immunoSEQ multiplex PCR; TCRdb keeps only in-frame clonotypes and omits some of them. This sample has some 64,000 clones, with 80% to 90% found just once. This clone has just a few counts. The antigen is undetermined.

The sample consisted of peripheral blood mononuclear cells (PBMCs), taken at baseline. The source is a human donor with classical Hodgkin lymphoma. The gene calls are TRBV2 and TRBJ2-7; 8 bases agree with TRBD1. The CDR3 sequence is CASRRTGSSYEQYF. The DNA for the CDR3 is TGTGCCAGCAGGCGGACAGGGAGCTCCTACGAGCAGTACTTC.